This is a list of T cell receptor beta chains from one sample in a study of blood T cell repertoires in COVID-19. Using immunoSEQ multiplex PCR, the repertoire was profiled, and TCRdb retains in-frame clones only, with some absent. This table has about 170,000 clones, 80% to 85% appearing once. Material: peripheral blood. The receptors stem from a man between 65 and 79 years old with active or convalescent COVID-19. CDR3s leave out the opening cysteine and the closing phenylalanine or tryptophan. The D gene is left open where the match is weak.

>TRBV27|.|TRBJ1-4
ASSFSTGTTNEKLF
>TRBV9|TRBD2|TRBJ2-2
ASSPRGEGATGELF
>TRBV2|TRBD1|TRBJ1-2
ASSEAGRGDYGYT
>TRBV29-1|.|TRBJ2-7
SVELPRGTRSYEQY
>TRBV19|.|TRBJ1-5
AGSGGLGQPQH
>TRBV7-9|.|TRBJ1-2
ASSLTPRTANYGYT
>TRBV29-1|.|TRBJ2-1
SVEEALRGAGRVYNEQF
>TRBV7-9|.|TRBJ2-3
ASKTDQASRTDTQY
>TRBV7-9|TRBD2|TRBJ2-1
ASSFFGLAGGILNEQF
>TRBV5-1|TRBD2|TRBJ2-3
ASSYTSADTQY
>TRBV19|.|TRBJ2-5
ASSIAGPGETQY